This is a list of T cell receptor beta chains from one sample in a study of neurological immune-mediated disorders. TCRdb re-called the 5' RACE reads with MiXCR, one entry per CDR3 protein. This sample has 55,000 to 70,000 distinct CDR3 sequences, with over 10% found just once. Source material: PBMCs. The receptors here all came from a man aged 55 to 70 in good health. Each CDR3 is given with its conserved first and last residue. Fields, in order: CDR3 protein, CDR3 DNA, clone size, J gene, D gene, V gene. D genes are given only for firm matches. Size is omitted from some rows. Given values are once, few, many or a class for expanded clones.

CDR3: CASSEGYRGNQPQHF
DNA: TGCGCCAGCAGTGAGGGCTATCGGGGCAATCAGCCCCAGCATTTT
size: many
J: TRBJ1-5
D: .
V: TRBV10-2

CDR3: CSASPGQQETQYF
DNA: TGCAGTGCTAGTCCGGGACAGCAAGAGACCCAGTACTTC
size: many
J: TRBJ2-5
D: TRBD1
V: TRBV20-1

CDR3: CASSLHRDRDNEQFF
DNA: TGTGCCAGCAGCTTACACCGGGACAGGGATAATGAGCAGTTCTTC
size: .
J: TRBJ2-1
D: TRBD1
V: TRBV7-2

CDR3: CASSLSTGGLRNEQYF
DNA: TGTGCCAGCAGTTTATCGACAGGGGGCCTTAGGAACGAGCAGTACTTC
size: .
J: TRBJ2-7
D: TRBD1
V: TRBV28

CDR3: CASIRGAGDEQFF
DNA: TGTGCCAGCATCAGGGGGGCAGGCGATGAGCAGTTCTTC
size: many
J: TRBJ2-1
D: .
V: TRBV12-3/TRBV12-4

CDR3: CASSPGGGSHYGYTF
DNA: TGTGCCAGCAGCCCGGGTGGGGGGTCCCACTATGGCTACACCTTC
size: many
J: TRBJ1-2
D: .
V: TRBV11-2

CDR3: CASSPDLQATNEKLFF
DNA: TGTGCCAGCTCACCAGATTTACAGGCAACTAATGAAAAACTGTTTTTT
size: .
J: TRBJ1-4
D: .
V: TRBV18

CDR3: CASSLRGQGLDEQYF
DNA: TGCGCCAGCAGCTTAAGAGGACAGGGACTCGACGAGCAGTACTTC
size: many
J: TRBJ2-7
D: TRBD1
V: TRBV5-1

CDR3: CASSSGGANTEAFF
DNA: TGTGCCAGCAGCTCGGGGGGTGCGAACACTGAAGCTTTCTTT
size: many
J: TRBJ1-1
D: .
V: TRBV7-2

CDR3: CASSEGTSGQPQHF
DNA: TGTGCCAGCAGTGAGGGTACTTCGGGTCAGCCCCAGCATTTT
size: many
J: TRBJ1-5
D: .
V: TRBV2

CDR3: CASSLEDRTRTSGGQETQYF
DNA: TGCGCCAGCAGTTTGGAGGACAGGACCAGGACTAGCGGGGGGCAAGAGACCCAGTACTTC
size: many
J: TRBJ2-5
D: TRBD2
V: TRBV5-1

CDR3: CASSPPGGGTGELFF
DNA: TGTGCCAGCAGCCCCCCAGGGGGTGGCACCGGGGAGCTGTTTTTT
size: many
J: TRBJ2-2
D: TRBD1
V: TRBV5-4

CDR3: CSARWGGDTEAFF
DNA: TGCAGTGCTAGATGGGGGGGGGATACTGAAGCTTTCTTT
size: many
J: TRBJ1-1
D: .
V: TRBV20-1

CDR3: CASSPPGQGLGLMADTQYF
DNA: TGTGCCAGCAGCCCCCCAGGACAGGGTTTAGGTTTAATGGCAGATACGCAGTATTTT
size: many
J: TRBJ2-3
D: TRBD1
V: TRBV7-2

CDR3: CARTDGCSYEQYF
DNA: TGTGCCAGAACCGACGGATGCTCCTACGAGCAGTACTTC
size: many
J: TRBJ2-7
D: .
V: TRBV7-7

CDR3: CASSLQGVVGSEAFF
DNA: TGCGCCAGCAGCTTGCAGGGGGTAGTGGGGTCTGAAGCTTTCTTT
size: many
J: TRBJ1-1
D: TRBD1
V: TRBV5-1

CDR3: CASTLQAGKRMQFF
DNA: TGTGCCAGCACCCTCCAGGCGGGGAAAAGGATGCAGTTCTTC
size: many
J: TRBJ2-1
D: .
V: TRBV7-2

CDR3: CASSLRRNNYGYTF
DNA: TGTGCCAGCAGTTTACGTCGGAATAACTATGGCTACACCTTC
size: many
J: TRBJ1-2
D: .
V: TRBV28

CDR3: CASSLGGTVAKNIQYF
DNA: TGTGCCAGCAGCTTAGGGGGGACAGTGGCCAAAAACATTCAGTACTTC
size: many
J: TRBJ2-4
D: TRBD1
V: TRBV7-2

CDR3: CASSSTAWYQETQYF
DNA: TGTGCCAGCAGCTCGACAGCCTGGTACCAAGAGACCCAGTACTTC
size: few
J: TRBJ2-5
D: .
V: TRBV7-9

CDR3: CASETGEFGETQYF
DNA: TGCGCCAGCGAGACAGGGGAGTTCGGAGAGACCCAGTACTTC
size: many
J: TRBJ2-5
D: TRBD1
V: TRBV5-1

CDR3: CSAQLANTGELFF
DNA: TGCAGTGCACAGCTCGCGAACACCGGGGAGCTGTTTTTT
size: many
J: TRBJ2-2
D: .
V: TRBV20-1

CDR3: CASSPRGGGYTF
DNA: TGCGCCAGCAGCCCTCGTGGGGGGGGCTACACCTTC
size: many
J: TRBJ1-2
D: .
V: TRBV5-1

CDR3: CSAPDRAYNEQFF
DNA: TGCAGTGCTCCGGACAGGGCCTACAATGAGCAGTTCTTC
size: many
J: TRBJ2-1
D: TRBD1
V: TRBV20-1

CDR3: CASSPRGVTNEKLFF
DNA: TGTGCCAGCAGCCCCCGAGGAGTGACTAATGAAAAACTGTTTTTT
size: many
J: TRBJ1-4
D: .
V: TRBV7-2

CDR3: CASGEGGASYTEAFF
DNA: TGTGCCAGCGGGGAGGGGGGGGCTTCTTACACTGAAGCTTTCTTT
size: many
J: TRBJ1-1
D: .
V: TRBV12-3/TRBV12-4

CDR3: CSASRTDANYGYTF
DNA: TGCAGTGCTAGCCGGACGGACGCTAACTATGGCTACACCTTC
size: many
J: TRBJ1-2
D: .
V: TRBV20-1

CDR3: CSARGTGTNTGELFF
DNA: TGCAGTGCTAGAGGGACAGGGACGAACACCGGGGAGCTGTTTTTT
size: many
J: TRBJ2-2
D: TRBD1
V: TRBV20-1

CDR3: CSARAGANEKLFF
DNA: TGCAGTGCTAGAGCGGGTGCTAATGAAAAACTGTTTTTT
size: many
J: TRBJ1-4
D: .
V: TRBV20-1

CDR3: CASSQEWMNTEAFF
DNA: TGCGCCAGCAGCCAAGAATGGATGAACACTGAAGCTTTCTTT
size: many
J: TRBJ1-1
D: .
V: TRBV4-3

CDR3: CASSTGTLAETQYF
DNA: TGTGCCAGCAGCACCGGGACCCTCGCAGAGACCCAGTACTTC
size: many
J: TRBJ2-5
D: .
V: TRBV7-9

CDR3: CASSFRDGGTQEAFF
DNA: TGTGCCAGCAGCTTTAGGGACGGAGGTACCCAAGAAGCTTTCTTT
size: many
J: TRBJ1-1
D: .
V: TRBV7-9

CDR3: CASSDSSRPRGELFF
DNA: TGTGCCAGCAGTGACTCGAGTCGGCCCCGCGGGGAGCTGTTTTTT
size: once
J: TRBJ2-2
D: .
V: TRBV6-4

CDR3: CSARNRGSRRGQPQHF
DNA: TGCAGTGCTAGGAACAGGGGGTCGCGAAGGGGGCAGCCCCAGCATTTT
size: many
J: TRBJ1-5
D: TRBD1
V: TRBV20-1

CDR3: CASSSNRGYQPQHF
DNA: TGTGCCAGCAGTTCTAACAGGGGTTATCAGCCCCAGCATTTT
size: many
J: TRBJ1-5
D: TRBD1
V: TRBV6-2/TRBV6-3

CDR3: CASSSIWGRTSEQYF
DNA: TGCGCCAGCAGTTCGATCTGGGGTAGGACGTCGGAACAGTACTTC
size: many
J: TRBJ2-7
D: .
V: TRBV5-1

CDR3: CSGVVRGRNEQYF
DNA: TGCAGTGGGGTCGTGAGAGGGAGGAACGAGCAGTACTTC
size: many
J: TRBJ2-7
D: .
V: TRBV20-1

CDR3: CAISGGTGSYNEQFF
DNA: TGTGCCATCAGTGGAGGTACCGGGTCTTACAATGAGCAGTTCTTC
size: many
J: TRBJ2-1
D: .
V: TRBV10-3

CDR3: CASTPGAGGSLQETQYF
DNA: TGTGCCAGCACCCCGGGTGCGGGGGGTTCCCTCCAAGAGACCCAGTACTTC
size: many
J: TRBJ2-5
D: TRBD2
V: TRBV9

CDR3: CSVRNRVRGGNEQFF
DNA: TGCAGTGTCCGCAACAGGGTTAGAGGGGGGAATGAGCAGTTCTTC
size: many
J: TRBJ2-1
D: .
V: TRBV20-1

CDR3: CASSEADAGAKNIQYF
DNA: TGTGCCAGCAGTGAGGCCGATGCGGGGGCAAAAAACATTCAGTACTTC
size: many
J: TRBJ2-4
D: .
V: TRBV28

CDR3: CASSYTPIGTEAFF
DNA: TGTGCCAGCAGTTACACCCCGATCGGGACTGAAGCTTTCTTT
size: many
J: TRBJ1-1
D: .
V: TRBV6-2/TRBV6-3

CDR3: CASSVGRIPNSPLHF
DNA: TGTGCCAGCAGCGTCGGACGGATTCCTAATTCACCCCTCCACTTT
size: many
J: TRBJ1-6
D: .
V: TRBV9

CDR3: CASSDRVGGDTQYF
DNA: TGTGCCAGCAGCGACCGCGTGGGCGGCGATACGCAGTATTTT
size: many
J: TRBJ2-3
D: .
V: TRBV9

CDR3: CSARPTSGGAGKTQYF
DNA: TGCAGTGCTAGACCTACTAGCGGGGGGGCTGGGAAGACCCAGTACTTC
size: many
J: TRBJ2-5
D: TRBD2
V: TRBV20-1

CDR3: CSARGGRDRSGSGYTF
DNA: TGCAGTGCTAGGGGGGGCCGGGACAGGTCGGGTTCTGGCTACACCTTC
size: .
J: TRBJ1-2
D: TRBD1
V: TRBV20-1

CDR3: CATSQSGTGGGETQYF
DNA: TGTGCCACCTCCCAGTCCGGGACAGGGGGCGGGGAGACCCAGTACTTC
size: many
J: TRBJ2-5
D: TRBD1
V: TRBV24-1

CDR3: CSARETGANYGYTF
DNA: TGCAGTGCTAGAGAGACAGGTGCTAACTATGGCTACACCTTC
size: many
J: TRBJ1-2
D: .
V: TRBV20-1